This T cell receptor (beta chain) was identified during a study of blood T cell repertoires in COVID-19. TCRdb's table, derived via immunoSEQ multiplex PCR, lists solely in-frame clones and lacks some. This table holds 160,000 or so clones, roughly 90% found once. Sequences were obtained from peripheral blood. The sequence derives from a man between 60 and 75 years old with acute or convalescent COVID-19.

CDR3 protein: CASSPRQGVYEQYF. The CDR3 nucleotides are TGTGCCAGCAGCCCCCGACAGGGGGTCTACGAGCAGTACTTC. The chain joins TRBV7-8 to TRBJ2-7, with TRBD1 matching 9 bases. This CDR3 region has 14 residues. The germline V gene encodes CDR1 SGHVS and CDR2 FQNEAQ. With V trimmed by 5 bases and J by 3 bases, 5 bases remained unmatched. Full variable domain (outside the CDR3, taken from reference TRBV7-8 and TRBJ2-7): GAGVSQSPRYKVAKRGQDVALRCDPISGHVSLFWYQQALGQGPEFLTYFQNEAQLDKSGLPSDRFFAERPEGSVSTLKIQRTQQEDSAVYLCASSPRQGVYEQYFGPGTRLTVT.